The rows below give T cell receptor beta chains drawn from one sample of a study of OX40 agonist ivuxolimab in advanced cancers. Some clones are missing from TCRdb's copy, which holds only in-frame ones; the method was immunoSEQ multiplex PCR. Altogether about 73,000 clones are present, over 75% being singletons, with the ten largest covering 0.5% to 0.55%. This sample comprised CD4+ or CD8+ T cells sorted from blood, obtained in a trial of the OX40 agonist ivuxolimab. The receptor source for this set is an adult with an advanced solid tumor such as melanoma, head and neck, liver or kidney cancer. CDR3s include the opening cysteine and the closing phenylalanine or tryptophan. A D gene is named only where the DNA matches it firmly. Only part of the rows carry a size: once, few, many, or a class if the clone is expanded.

CDR3nt,CDR3aa,j_gene,d_gene,v_gene,abundance
TGTGCCAGTAGTATAAAGGTCTCCACCGGGGAGCTGTTTTTT,CASSIKVSTGELFF,TRBJ2-2,.,TRBV19,.
TGTGCCAGCAGTTTATACGGCGGCACCGGGGAGCTGTTTTTT,CASSLYGGTGELFF,TRBJ2-2,.,TRBV27,.
TGTGCCAGCAGTTTAGCGCAGGGGCAAGAGACCCAGTACTTC,CASSLAQGQETQYF,TRBJ2-5,.,TRBV28,.
TGTGCCAGCAGCTCGACAGGGGGGAATGGCTACACCTTC,CASSSTGGNGYTF,TRBJ1-2,TRBD1,TRBV7-3,.
TGTGCCATCAGTGAGGGATCGAACTACAATGAGCAGTTCTTC,CAISEGSNYNEQFF,TRBJ2-1,.,TRBV10-3,once
TGTGCCAGCAGTACCCGGAACGGTCCCTACGAGCAGTACTTC,CASSTRNGPYEQYF,TRBJ2-7,.,TRBV27,.
TGTGCCGGACGGAGGCAGGGCGACACCGGGGAGCTGTTTTTT,CAGRRQGDTGELFF,TRBJ2-2,.,TRBV19,medium-sized
TGTGCCAGCAAAACTAGCGGGTACGAGCAGTACTTC,CASKTSGYEQYF,TRBJ2-7,TRBD2,TRBV2,.
TGTGCCAGCTCACATGGGAACTCCTACGAGCAGTACTTC,CASSHGNSYEQYF,TRBJ2-7,.,TRBV27,once
TGTGCCAGCACGAGGGTGGGCACCGGGGAGCTGTTTTTT,CASTRVGTGELFF,TRBJ2-2,.,TRBV28,.